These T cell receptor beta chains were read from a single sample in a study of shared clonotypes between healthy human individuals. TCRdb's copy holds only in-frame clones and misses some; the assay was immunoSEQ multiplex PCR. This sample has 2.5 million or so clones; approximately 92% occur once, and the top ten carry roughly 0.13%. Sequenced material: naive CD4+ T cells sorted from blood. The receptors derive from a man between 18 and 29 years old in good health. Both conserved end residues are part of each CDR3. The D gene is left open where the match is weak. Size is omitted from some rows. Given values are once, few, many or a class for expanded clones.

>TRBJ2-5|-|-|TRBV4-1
CASSQEGGRQETQYF
TGCGCCAGCAGCCAAGAAGGAGGTAGGCAAGAGACCCAGTACTTC
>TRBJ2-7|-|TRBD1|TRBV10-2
CASTPGQRYEQYF
TGCGCCAGCACCCCGGGACAGAGATACGAGCAGTACTTC
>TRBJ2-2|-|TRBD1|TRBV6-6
CASGTGNTGELFF
TGTGCCAGCGGGACAGGGAACACCGGGGAGCTGTTTTTT
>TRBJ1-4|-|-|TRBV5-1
CASSSALGFGLFF
TGCGCCAGCAGCTCAGCATTAGGATTTGGACTGTTTTTT
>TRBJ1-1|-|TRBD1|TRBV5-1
CASSLAVGRGQDTEAFF
TGCGCCAGCAGCTTGGCCGTAGGGAGGGGGCAAGACACTGAAGCTTTCTTT
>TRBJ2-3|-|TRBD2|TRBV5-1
CASLGTSGRTDTQYF
TGCGCCAGCTTAGGGACTAGCGGGAGGACAGATACGCAGTATTTT
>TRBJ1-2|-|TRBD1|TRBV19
CATDSSQGALGYTF
TGTGCCACCGACTCATCCCAGGGGGCTCTCGGCTACACCTTC
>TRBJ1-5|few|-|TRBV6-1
CASSEQGSNQPQHF
TGTGCCAGCAGTGAACAGGGGAGCAATCAGCCCCAGCATTTT
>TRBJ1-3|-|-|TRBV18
CASSPSGDTIYF
TGTGCCAGCTCACCCTCCGGGGACACCATATATTTT
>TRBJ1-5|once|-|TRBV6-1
CASSARGAGVNQPQHF
TGTGCCAGCAGTGCCCGGGGAGCGGGGGTTAATCAGCCCCAGCATTTT
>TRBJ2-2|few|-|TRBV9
CASSGNTGELFF
TGTGCCAGCAGCGGTAACACCGGGGAGCTGTTTTTT
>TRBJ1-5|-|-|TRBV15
CATSRDKGASNQPQHF
TGTGCCACCAGCAGAGATAAGGGAGCTAGCAATCAGCCCCAGCATTTT
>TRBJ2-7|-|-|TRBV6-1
CASSEEGLRSYEQYF
TGTGCCAGCAGTGAAGAAGGACTTCGATCCTACGAGCAGTACTTC
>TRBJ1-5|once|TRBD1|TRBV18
CASSPTSGQGADGQPQHF
TGTGCCAGCTCACCTACTTCCGGACAGGGGGCGGATGGTCAGCCCCAGCATTTT
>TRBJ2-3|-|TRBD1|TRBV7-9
CASSTSDRDTDTQYF
TGTGCCAGCAGCACCTCGGACAGGGACACAGATACGCAGTATTTT
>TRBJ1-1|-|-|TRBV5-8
CASSLSDYEAFF
TGTGCCAGCAGCTTATCGGACTATGAAGCTTTCTTT
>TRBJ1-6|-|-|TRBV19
CASRDGTDSPLHF
TGTGCCAGTAGGGACGGGACCGATTCACCCCTCCACTTT
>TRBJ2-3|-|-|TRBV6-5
CASSFFATDTQYF
TGTGCCAGCAGTTTCTTTGCTACAGATACGCAGTATTTT
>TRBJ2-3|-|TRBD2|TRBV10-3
CAIKASGEDTQYF
TGTGCCATCAAGGCTAGCGGAGAAGATACGCAGTATTTT
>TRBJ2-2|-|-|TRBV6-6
CASSPSSTGELFF
TGTGCCAGCAGCCCGTCAAGCACCGGGGAGCTGTTTTTT
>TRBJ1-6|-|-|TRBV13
CASSLTVGNSPLHF
TGTGCCAGCAGCCTGACAGTCGGAAATTCACCCCTCCACTTT
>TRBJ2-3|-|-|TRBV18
CASSPYSGTDTQYF
TGTGCCAGCTCACCCTACAGCGGCACAGATACGCAGTATTTT
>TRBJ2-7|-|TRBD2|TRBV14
CASSLLGLGPYEQYF
TGTGCCAGCAGCTTGCTAGGACTAGGACCCTACGAGCAGTACTTC
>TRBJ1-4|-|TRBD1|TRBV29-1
CSVEVVRGDEKLFF
TGCAGCGTTGAAGTGGTCAGGGGGGACGAAAAACTGTTTTTT
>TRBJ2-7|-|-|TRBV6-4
CASRGDLTPCLSEQYF
TGTGCCAGCAGGGGGGATTTGACCCCGTGTCTCTCCGAGCAGTACTTC
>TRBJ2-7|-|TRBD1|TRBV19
CASSSPGQGSYEQYF
TGTGCCAGTAGTTCTCCGGGACAGGGGTCCTACGAGCAGTACTTC
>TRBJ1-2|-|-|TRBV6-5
CASSRRPDGYTF
TGTGCCAGCAGTCGTCGTCCTGATGGCTACACCTTC
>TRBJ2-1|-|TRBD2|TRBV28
CASSRPGLAGGKGYNEQFF
TGTGCCAGCAGTCGACCGGGACTAGCGGGAGGGAAGGGCTACAATGAGCAGTTCTTC
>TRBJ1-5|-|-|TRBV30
CAWSPTWDQPQHF
TGTGCCTGGAGTCCGACTTGGGATCAGCCCCAGCATTTT
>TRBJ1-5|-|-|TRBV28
CASSPGGSNQPQHF
TGTGCCAGCAGCCCCGGAGGAAGCAATCAGCCCCAGCATTTT
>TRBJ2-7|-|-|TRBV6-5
CASTRQGLYEQYF
TGTGCCAGCACCCGGCAGGGTCTCTACGAGCAGTACTTC